The 31 T cell receptor beta chains below all came from one sample that was sequenced in a study of control samples from healthy donors and cancer patients (dated by TCRdb to the early 2020s). Library method: the immunoSEQ multiplex PCR assay. TCRdb carries this immuneACCESS record with in-frame sequences only. Its versions omit some clonotypes, under half of them owing to an unresolved V gene in the studies checked, with the rest unexplained. The sample records approximately 97,000 clones, 85% of which are singletons. The ten largest clones represent 19% of the sample. The sample comprised blood. These receptor sequences come from a man aged 30 to 45 in good health.

The rearrangement joins TRBV30 to TRBJ1-3, with 7 bases identical to TRBD1. J gave up 3 bases and V 0 bases, and 8 bases lay outside the gene matches. Germline-derived CDR1 and CDR2 are GTSNPN and SVGIG (reference sequence). The CDR3 is 16 residues long. The CDR3, as DNA: TGTGCCTGGAGTGTACGAGGGGGCGCGGGTGGAAACACCATATATTTT. This translates into CAWSVRGGAGGNTIYF.

This chain uses TRBV9 with TRBJ2-2, with 8 bases identical to TRBD2. The CDR3 is made up of 12 amino acids. The trim removed 4 bases at V and 8 bases at J, leaving 1 base unmatched. CDR1 is SGDLS and CDR2 is YYNGEE in the germline V gene. Written as DNA, the CDR3 is TGTGCCAGCAGCCCGGGAGGGGGGGAGCTGTTTTTT. Translation gives CASSPGGGELFF.

This chain uses TRBV6-5 with TRBJ2-7; 8 nucleotides agree with TRBD1. The germline CDR1 and CDR2 sequences are MNHEY and SVGAGI. This CDR3 is 13 amino acids long. V lost 6 bases, J lost 6 bases, and 7 bases stayed unmatched. CDR3 sequence reads: CASSVGTGSEQYF. The CDR3 bases are TGTGCCAGCAGCGTCGGGACAGGTTCCGAGCAGTACTTC.

The CDR3 loop is CASSGSGTANEKLFF. The CDR3 DNA follows: TGTGCCAGCAGTGGTTCCGGGACAGCTAATGAAAAACTGTTTTTT. The chain uses TRBV2 and TRBJ1-4; 7 nucleotides match TRBD1. V gave up 4 bases and J gave up 3 bases; unmatched junction bases: 5. The CDR3 totals 15 residues. The V gene's germline CDR1 is SNHLY and CDR2 FYNNEI.

The V call is TRBV6-5, the J call TRBJ2-7; D is unresolved. The CDR3 has 14 amino acids. Trimming removed 7 bases at V and 7 bases at J, with 20 bases between. CDR1 and CDR2 (germline): MNHEY, SVGAGI. In DNA, the CDR3 is TGTGCCAGCAAGATCTCCGTCAGGACCACGGAGCAGTACTTC. Translation: CASKISVRTTEQYF.

This clone showed up just once. The chain is built from TRBV2 and TRBJ1-2; D call uncertain. The V end lost 6 bases, the J end lost 6 bases, and 11 bases lay between the germline ends. The CDR3 extends over 12 amino acids. The V gene's germline CDR1 is SNHLY and CDR2 FYNNEI. In DNA, the CDR3 is TGTGCCAGCAGGGTTTCTTTAAATGGCTACACCTTC. Translated: CASRVSLNGYTF.

The rearrangement links TRBV19 to TRBJ2-3; D ambiguous. Between the trimmed V and J ends, which lost 7 bases and 3 bases, there was a span of 8 bases. Per the germline V gene, CDR1 is LNHDA and CDR2 is SQIVND (reference sequence). There are 12 residues in the CDR3. CDR3 in DNA: TGTGCCAGTACCCCTCGGACAGATACGCAGTATTTT. This gives the protein CASTPRTDTQYF. The whole variable domain, remainder taken from reference TRBV19 and TRBJ2-3, is DGGITQSPKYLFRKEGQNVTLSCEQNLNHDAMYWYRQDPGQGLRLIYYSQIVNDFQKGDIAEGYSVSREKKESFPLTVTSAQKNPTAFYLCASTPRTDTQYFGPGTRLTVL.

V is TRBV30 and J is TRBJ1-3, with TRBD1 matching 8 bases. Trimming cost V 0 bases and J 0 bases; bases outside gene matches: 10. CDR3 size: 18 residues. The germline V gene has CDR1 GTSNPN and CDR2 SVGIG (reference sequence). CDR3 DNA: TGTGCCTGGAGTGTACTGCTGGGGACAGGCCGCTCTGGAAACACCATATATTTT. Its protein is CAWSVLLGTGRSGNTIYF.

The V gene is TRBV9, the J gene TRBJ1-3; TRBD1 might be the D (6 bases). Germline CDR1 is SGDLS and CDR2 is YYNGEE. The CDR3 loop spans 16 amino acids. Deletions cut 4 bases from V and 1 base from J, with 15 bases between. CDR3 coding DNA: TGTGCCAGCAGCCCCCAGGGGTGGGGATCTGGAAACACCATATATTTT. Translation gives CASSPQGWGSGNTIYF.

V usage is TRBV3-1 (or the pseudogene TRBV3-2) and J usage is TRBJ1-2; D is perhaps TRBD1 (6 bases). The germline V and J ends were trimmed by 0 bases and 10 bases, with 21 bases remaining between them. Germline V lookup: CDR1 LGHDT, CDR2 YNNKEL (reference sequence). This CDR3 is built from 16 residues. In DNA form, the CDR3 reads TGTGCCAGCAGCCAAGATAGTGTCCGGGACATCAGGCTCTACACCTTC. Protein product: CASSQDSVRDIRLYTF.

This clone occurred a few times. This chain links TRBV4-2 with TRBJ2-7; TRBD1 aligns across 7 bases. Trimming cost V 0 bases and J 7 bases; bases outside gene matches: 12. CDR1 and CDR2 from the germline V gene are LGHNA and YNFKEQ. CDR3 length equals 16 residues. CDR3 region: CASSQDSTGQPQEQYF. CDR3 in DNA: TGTGCCAGCAGCCAAGATAGTACGGGACAGCCTCAGGAGCAGTACTTC.

This rearrangement joins TRBV6-5 to TRBJ1-5; D gene uncertain. The germline V gene has CDR1 MNHEY and CDR2 SVGAGI. V lost 4 bases and J lost 2, with 9 bases in between. The CDR3 is 14 amino acids. CDR3 in amino acids: CASSSIGGNQPQHF. In nucleotides, the CDR3 is TGTGCCAGCAGTTCAATCGGCGGCAATCAGCCCCAGCATTTT.

The chain recombines TRBV6-6 with TRBJ2-5; TRBD2 matches at 7 bases. V dropped 5 bases and J dropped 1; count of bases not matched to a gene: 7. Germline CDR1 is MNHNY and CDR2 is SVGAGI (reference sequence). The CDR3 is 15 residues long. The CDR3 nucleotides read TGTGCCAGCAGTAAGCCCCGGGGGGTCCAAGAGACCCAGTACTTC. Translated, it gives CASSKPRGVQETQYF.

This clone was observed a single time. The chain employs TRBV6-6 and TRBJ2-3; TRBD1 matches 8 bases. The CDR3 extends over 14 amino acids. Trimming removed 2 bases from V and 3 bases from J; junction bases left unmatched: 1. Germline assignment: CDR1 MNHNY and CDR2 SVGAGI (reference sequence). As DNA, the CDR3 is TGTGCCAGCAGTTACGGACAGGGTACAGATACGCAGTATTTT. Translating gives CASSYGQGTDTQYF.

V and J are TRBV7-9 and TRBJ1-2; TRBD1 matches 8 bases. The CDR3 covers 13 residues. After removal of 2 bases from V and 4 bases from J, the junction contained 0 bases not matched to a gene. Germline V CDR1 and CDR2: SEHNR, FQNEAQ (reference sequence). The CDR3 loop reads CASSLTGGYGYTF. The CDR3 DNA reads as TGTGCCAGCAGCTTAACAGGGGGCTATGGCTACACCTTC. Supplemented by reference TRBV7-9 and TRBJ1-2, the full variable domain reads DTGVSQNPRHKITKRGQNVTFRCDPISEHNRLYWYRQTLGQGPEFLTYFQNEAQLEKSRLLSDRFSAERPKGSFSTLEIQRTEQGDSAMYLCASSLTGGYGYTFGSGTRLTVV.

The chain has TRBV7-3 and TRBJ2-7; D unresolved. Trimming shortened V by 2 bases and J by 3 bases, and 8 bases separated the two germline ends. Germline CDR1 reads SGHTA; CDR2 reads FQGTGA. The CDR3 runs 13 residues. This CDR3 is CASSLDAGYEQYF. The CDR3 coding sequence is TGTGCCAGCAGCTTAGATGCAGGCTACGAGCAGTACTTC.

This clone was counted at least ten times. The genes are TRBV6-4 and TRBJ2-3; the match to TRBD2 covers 9 bases. Germline values: CDR1 MRHNA, CDR2 SNTAGT. The CDR3 loop spans 15 amino acids. Germline trimming cut 3 bases from V and 0 bases from J; bases unmatched to any gene: 1. Here the CDR3 reads CASSERGGSTDTQYF. The DNA of the CDR3 is TGTGCCAGCAGTGAGCGGGGGGGTAGCACAGATACGCAGTATTTT.

The chain uses TRBV29-1 and TRBJ1-1; 10 nucleotides line up with TRBD1. The trim removed 7 bases at V and 2 bases at J, leaving 7 bases unmatched. This CDR3 has 14 residues. CDR1 and CDR2 from the germline V gene are SQVTM and ANQGSEA. CDR3 sequence (DNA): TGCAGCGCCAGGCGGGACAGGGGAAACACTGAAGCTTTCTTT. Its protein is CSARRDRGNTEAFF.

This clone appeared once. The chain joins TRBV4-2 to TRBJ2-5; possibly TRBD2 for D (6 bases). The germline CDR1 and CDR2 sequences are LGHNA and YNFKEQ. The CDR3 sequence is 13 residues long. The V end was cut by 5 bases, the J end by 3 bases, with 10 bases between. CDR3: CASSGDLKETQYF. CDR3 nucleotide sequence: TGTGCCAGCAGCGGGGACTTAAAAGAGACCCAGTACTTC.

This clone was recorded once. This sequence joins TRBV7-9 and TRBJ2-5; D perhaps matches TRBD2 (5 bases). Looked up from germline, CDR1 is SEHNR and CDR2 is FQNEAQ (reference sequence). The CDR3 has 14 amino acids. The V gene lost 5 bases and the J gene lost 1 base, with 11 bases spanning the gap. The CDR3 sequence: CASSQTTSQETQYF. The CDR3, as DNA: TGTGCCAGCAGCCAGACTACCTCCCAAGAGACCCAGTACTTC.

V usage is TRBV20-1 and J usage is TRBJ1-2; no clear D gene. Germline V gene sequence: CDR1 DFQATT, CDR2 SNEGSKA (reference sequence). V was cut by 5 bases and J by 4 bases, with 8 bases left in between. This CDR3 comprises 11 residues. Here the CDR3 reads CSAPSPYGYTF. The CDR3 DNA reads as TGCAGTGCTCCCTCCCCCTATGGCTACACCTTC.

V and J are TRBV11-2 and TRBJ1-4; tentative D call: TRBD1 (5 bases). Germline lookup yields CDR1 SGHAT and CDR2 FQNNGV. With 1 base removed from V and 5 bases from J, the gap between germline ends came to 8 bases. This CDR3 region has 14 residues. The CDR3 sequence: CASSLGWGNEKLFF. CDR3 sequence (DNA): TGTGCCAGCAGCTTAGGTTGGGGGAATGAAAAACTGTTTTTT.

This chain connects TRBV4-1 to TRBJ2-1; D possibly uses TRBD1 or TRBD2 (6 bases each). The V gene's germline CDR1 is MGHRA and CDR2 YSYEKL. CDR3 length: 14 residues. The ends were cut back, 1 base at V and 7 bases at J, with 11 bases in the middle. CDR3 in DNA: TGCGCCAGCAGCCAAGCCGGGGGCGCGAATGAGCAGTTCTTC. Its translation: CASSQAGGANEQFF.

The chain combines TRBV4-1 with TRBJ2-7, with TRBD1 identical over 7 bases. The V gene's germline CDR1 is MGHRA and CDR2 YSYEKL. The CDR3 loop spans 15 amino acids. Losses at the gene ends were 1 base for V and 0 bases for J; bases not matched to a gene: 3. The CDR3 coding sequence is TGCGCCAGCAGCCAAGGGACAGGCGCCTCCTACGAGCAGTACTTC. It codes for CASSQGTGASYEQYF.

This clone was seen more than once but under ten times. The chain carries TRBV2 and TRBJ1-3, with no clear D. Per the germline V gene, CDR1 is SNHLY and CDR2 is FYNNEI. V lost 7 bases to trimming and J lost 0 bases, with 13 bases between them. The CDR3 runs 15 residues. The CDR3 coding sequence is TGTGCCAGCACCGGTCAGCTACTCTCTGGAAACACCATATATTTT. It yields the protein CASTGQLLSGNTIYF.

V usage is TRBV6-4 and J usage is TRBJ1-1, with D maybe TRBD1 (6 bases). The CDR3 loop spans 15 amino acids. V was cut by 8 bases and J by 2 bases, with 18 bases left in between. Germline loops: CDR1 MRHNA, CDR2 SNTAGT. CDR3 nucleotide sequence: TGTGCCAGCGGACCATACAGGGCGCTCAACACTGAAGCTTTCTTT. Protein product: CASGPYRALNTEAFF.

The rearrangement links TRBV7-9 to TRBJ2-2; 12 bases map to TRBD2. Germline assignment: CDR1 SEHNR and CDR2 FQNEAQ (reference sequence). The CDR3 spans 16 residues. V lost 5 bases and J lost 1; bases outside the gene matches: 2. CDR3 nucleotides: TGTGCCAGCAGCCCGGGACTAGCGGGGAACACCGGGGAGCTGTTTTTT. The encoded protein is CASSPGLAGNTGELFF.

The chain is built from TRBV4-2 and TRBJ2-6; a possible D gene is TRBD2 (6 bases). Between the trimmed V and J ends, which lost 4 bases and 0 bases, there was a span of 13 bases. The CDR3 covers 17 residues. Germline V CDR1 and CDR2: LGHNA, YNFKEQ. CDR3 bases: TGTGCCAGCAGCCCAAAGCCGGGAGACTCTGGGGCCAACGTCCTGACTTTC. This encodes CASSPKPGDSGANVLTF.

The V gene is TRBV10-3, the J gene TRBJ1-1; 8 bases match TRBD1. V trimming: 5 bases; J trimming: 4 bases; junction bases outside the gene matches: 3. CDR1 and CDR2 from the germline V gene are ENHRY and SYGVKD. The CDR3 sequence is 13 residues long. CDR3 region: CAISITGGTEAFF. The CDR3 DNA reads TGTGCCATCAGTATAACAGGGGGCACTGAAGCTTTCTTT.

This sequence joins TRBV10-2 and TRBJ2-7, with D possibly TRBD1 on 7 matching bases. Germline V gene lookup returns CDR1 WSHSY and CDR2 SAAADI. This CDR3 contains 15 residues. Trimming cost V 4 bases and J 1 base, with 14 bases left between them. The CDR3 protein is CASSGLEGASYEQYF. The CDR3 DNA follows: TGCGCCAGCAGTGGGCTGGAGGGGGCGTCCTACGAGCAGTACTTC.

This rearrangement joins TRBV2 to TRBJ2-7, with D possibly called TRBD1 or TRBD2 (5 bases each). The CDR3 is 14 amino acids. The V gene lost 6 bases and the J gene lost 5 bases, with 17 bases spanning the gap. Per germline, CDR1 SNHLY and CDR2 FYNNEI. As DNA, the CDR3 is TGTGCCAGCAGGAAAGGGACCAACCGTCACGAGCAGTACTTC. This gives the protein CASRKGTNRHEQYF.